Following are 12 T cell receptor beta chains from one sample sequenced in a study of vaccination and CD4 T cells after COVID-19. Antigen specificity for these receptors is unknown. Sequenced with the Oncomine TCR Beta short-read assay was DNA taken from cultured CD4+ T cells. Using its own MiXCR run on the PCR reads, TCRdb lists one record per CDR3 protein. The table shows under 15,000 distinct CDR3 sequences, with under 50% occurring only once. Treatment given: roughly nine-day PBMC culture with coronavirus spike peptide pools or control peptides (ViraFEST assay). The source material was CD4+ T cells from blood, cultured in vitro, sampled before SARS-CoV-2 vaccination. The receptors shown here come from a human donor who had recovered from COVID-19.

This clonotype turned up a few times. This chain links TRBV11-3 with TRBJ2-3; a weak D match, TRBD2 (6 bases). Germline V gene sequence: CDR1 SGHNT, CDR2 YENEEA. The CDR3 sequence is 15 residues long. Trimming left V 0 bases short and J 3 bases short, with 10 bases between. CDR3 loop: CASSLDVGGTDTQYF. For the CDR3, the DNA is TGTGCCAGCAGCTTAGATGTCGGGGGAACAGATACGCAGTATTTT.

The chain joins TRBV7-3 to TRBJ2-7, with D unclear. The CDR3 spans 12 residues. From germline, CDR1 is SGHTA and CDR2 FQGTGA. The ends were cut back, 5 bases at V and 7 bases at J, with 12 bases in the middle. This CDR3 reads CASSPDGREQYF. The CDR3 region has the DNA TGTGCCAGCAGCCCCGACGGTCGGGAGCAGTACTTC.

A few counts support this clonotype. V usage is TRBV20-1 and J usage is TRBJ2-2; D possibly uses TRBD1 or TRBD2 (5 bases each). The germline V gene has CDR1 DFQATT and CDR2 SNEGSKA (reference sequence). This CDR3 is 12 amino acids long. Trimming took 6 bases from V and 8 from J, leaving 13 bases between them. CDR3 DNA: TGCAGTGCCCCCCGGGACGGGGGGGAGCTGTTTTTT. It specifies CSAPRDGGELFF.

V is TRBV19 and J is TRBJ1-1, with 7 nucleotides matching TRBD1. With V trimmed by 6 bases and J by 7 bases, 5 bases remained unmatched. This CDR3 has 12 residues. From germline, CDR1 is LNHDA and CDR2 SQIVND (reference sequence). CDR3 DNA sequence: TGTGCCAGTAGCAACAGGGGAGTTGAAGCTTTCTTT. Translated, it gives CASSNRGVEAFF. The full variable domain, with the rest looked up from reference TRBV19 and TRBJ1-1, is DGGITQSPKYLFRKEGQNVTLSCEQNLNHDAMYWYRQDPGQGLRLIYYSQIVNDFQKGDIAEGYSVSREKKESFPLTVTSAQKNPTAFYLCASSNRGVEAFFGQGTRLTVV.

The J gene is TRBJ1-1, the V gene TRBV29-1; D is possibly TRBD1 (5 bases). Between the trimmed V and J ends, which lost 2 bases and 4 bases, there was a span of 17 bases. Germline V gene sequence: CDR1 SQVTM, CDR2 ANQGSEA. The CDR3 totals 15 residues. CDR3 residues: CSVESARVVSTEAFF. DNA for the CDR3: TGCAGCGTTGAATCGGCCAGGGTGGTAAGCACTGAAGCTTTCTTT.

This chain joins TRBV10-3 and TRBJ1-1; D is possibly TRBD1 (5 bases). V was cut by 6 bases and J by 8 bases, with 16 bases left in between. Germline values: CDR1 ENHRY, CDR2 SYGVKD. The CDR3 has 13 residues. This CDR3 reads CAISPLYDSEAFF. In DNA, the CDR3 is TGTGCCATCAGCCCCCTTTATGACAGCGAAGCTTTCTTT.

The V gene is TRBV2, the J gene TRBJ1-6; D is possibly TRBD1 (5 bases). The V and J ends lost 5 bases and 5 bases respectively, with 7 bases between them. Germline CDR1 reads SNHLY; CDR2 reads FYNNEI. This CDR3 is 13 amino acids long. Here the CDR3 reads CASSLRDNSPLHF. CDR3 coding DNA: TGTGCCAGCAGTCTCAGGGATAATTCACCCCTCCACTTT.

This clonotype was counted a few times. J is TRBJ1-2 and V is TRBV7-8, with 9 bases that match TRBD1. Germline lookup yields CDR1 SGHVS and CDR2 FQNEAQ. The CDR3 has 14 amino acids. Trimming removed 2 bases from V and 6 bases from J; junction bases left unmatched: 4. The DNA for the CDR3 is TGTGCCAGCAGCTTACAGACAGGGGGAAATGGCTACACCTTC. It specifies CASSLQTGGNGYTF.

Only a few counts were recorded for this clonotype. CDR3 sequence (DNA): TGTGCCAGCAGTTACTCAGGGCCCAGTCGGGGCTATAATTCACCCCTCCACTTT. It encodes CASSYSGPSRGYNSPLHF. The J gene is TRBJ1-6, the V gene TRBV6-5, with D uncertain. Trimming stripped 0 bases from V and 3 bases from J, with 15 bases between. The CDR3 has 18 amino acids. Germline V gives CDR1 MNHEY, CDR2 SVGAGI.

The chain joins TRBV6-1 to TRBJ2-6; D is possibly TRBD1 or TRBD2 (5 bases each). The V gene lost 5 bases and the J gene lost 0 bases, with 14 bases spanning the gap. The V gene's germline CDR1 is MNHNS and CDR2 SASEGT. CDR3 length: 17 amino acids. The CDR3 DNA sequence: TGTGCCAGCAGTCCCCTGGGGGTGGACTCTGGGGCCAACGTCCTGACTTTC. It yields the protein CASSPLGVDSGANVLTF.

This clonotype was counted between two and nine times. This chain uses TRBV7-2 with TRBJ1-1, with D possibly TRBD1 on 5 matching bases. Germline CDR1 SGHTA, CDR2 FQGNSA. The CDR3 contains 16 residues. V was shortened by 0 bases and J by 2 bases, with 13 bases between the two germline ends. The CDR3 coding sequence is TGTGCCAGCAGCTTAGCGGATGGGGCCGATAACACTGAAGCTTTCTTT. It encodes CASSLADGADNTEAFF.

The chain couples TRBV5-4 to TRBJ1-1, with D unclear. Germline CDR1 and CDR2: SGHNT and YYREEE (reference sequence). V was pared by 5 bases and J by 0 bases, with 8 bases between. CDR3 length equals 13 residues. The CDR3 region is CASREGMNTEAFF. The CDR3 DNA is TGTGCCAGCAGAGAGGGCATGAACACTGAAGCTTTCTTT.